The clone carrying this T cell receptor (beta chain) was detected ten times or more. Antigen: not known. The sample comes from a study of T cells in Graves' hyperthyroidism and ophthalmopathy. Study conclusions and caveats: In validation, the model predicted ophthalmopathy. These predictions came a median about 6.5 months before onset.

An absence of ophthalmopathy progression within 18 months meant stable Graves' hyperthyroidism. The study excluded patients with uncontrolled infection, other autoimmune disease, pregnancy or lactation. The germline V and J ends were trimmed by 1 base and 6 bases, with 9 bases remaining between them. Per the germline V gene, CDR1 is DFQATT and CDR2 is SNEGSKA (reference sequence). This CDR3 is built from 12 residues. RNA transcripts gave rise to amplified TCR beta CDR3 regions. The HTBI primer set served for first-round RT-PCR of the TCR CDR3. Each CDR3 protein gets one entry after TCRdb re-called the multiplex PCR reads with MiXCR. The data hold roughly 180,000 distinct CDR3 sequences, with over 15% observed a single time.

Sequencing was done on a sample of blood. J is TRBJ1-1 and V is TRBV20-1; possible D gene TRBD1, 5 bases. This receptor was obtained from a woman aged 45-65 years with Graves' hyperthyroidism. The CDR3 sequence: CSARVGVAEAFF. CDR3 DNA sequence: TGCAGTGCTAGAGTGGGGGTCGCTGAAGCTTTCTTT.